The 9 T cell receptor beta chains below were found in one sample sequenced in a study of blood T cell repertoires in COVID-19. The repertoire was sequenced with immunoSEQ multiplex PCR; TCRdb's copy has only in-frame clones and lacks some. Of more than 85,000 clones detected, roughly 90% appear once; the ten largest clones hold 3% to 4%. Sequenced input: peripheral blood. The receptors were gathered from a woman in her sixties or seventies with acute or convalescent COVID-19.

The chain recombines TRBV27 with TRBJ2-1; 11 positions agree with TRBD2. V lost 6 bases, J lost 2 bases, and 6 bases stayed unmatched. The germline V gene has CDR1 MNHEY and CDR2 SMNVEV (reference sequence). The CDR3 is 16 amino acids. For the CDR3, the DNA is TGTGCCAGCAGAGATTTAGCGGGAGGGACCTACAATGAGCAGTTCTTC. Translating it yields CASRDLAGGTYNEQFF.

This chain joins TRBV5-6 and TRBJ1-6; 9 bases align to TRBD1. The J segment lost 10 bases and the V segment lost 4 bases, leaving 6 bases of the junction unmatched. The length of the CDR3 is 14 residues. Looked up from germline, CDR1 is SGHDT and CDR2 is YYEEEE. The CDR3 loop is CASSPTGGRSPLHF. The DNA of the CDR3 is TGTGCCAGCAGCCCGACAGGGGGTAGGTCACCCCTCCACTTT.

The gene calls are TRBV10-3 and TRBJ1-4; 7 bases agree with TRBD1. Germline-derived CDR1 and CDR2 are ENHRY and SYGVKD. The CDR3 is 13 residues long. The trim removed 6 bases at V and 5 bases at J, leaving 3 bases unmatched. DNA for the CDR3: TGTGCCATCAGCGGGACAGAGAATGAAAAACTGTTTTTT. Its protein product is CAISGTENEKLFF.

Here the CDR3 reads CASSFGLDYTGELFF. The CDR3 nucleotides read TGTGCCAGCAGCTTTGGACTAGACTACACCGGGGAGCTGTTTTTT. The J gene is TRBJ2-2, the V gene TRBV5-4; 7 nucleotides align to TRBD2. The CDR3 covers 15 residues. V lost 2 bases, J lost 3 bases, and 4 bases stayed unmatched. Germline assignment: CDR1 SGHNT and CDR2 YYREEE (reference sequence).

This sequence joins TRBV16 and TRBJ1-3, with 9 bases aligning to TRBD1. V lost 2 bases, J lost 3 bases, and 5 bases stayed unmatched. The CDR3 has 16 residues. In germline, CDR1 is KGHSY, CDR2 FQNENV. CDR3 nucleotides: TGTGCCAGCAGCCAACCCTCGGACAGGGGTGGAAACACCATATATTTT. Translating gives CASSQPSDRGGNTIYF.

J is TRBJ2-2 and V is TRBV6-1; the match to TRBD2 covers 11 bases. J was trimmed by 4 bases and V by 1 base; bases with no gene match: 5. CDR3 length: 17 residues. CDR1 MNHNS and CDR2 SASEGT come from the germline V gene. The CDR3 DNA reads TGTGCCAGCAGTGAAGGGACTAGCGGGCCCTTCACCGGGGAGCTGTTTTTT. Translated, it gives CASSEGTSGPFTGELFF.

The V gene is TRBV11-3, the J gene TRBJ2-7, with D hard to call. Germline V CDR1 and CDR2: SGHNT, YENEEA. V was shortened by 5 bases and J by 3 bases, with 17 bases between the two germline ends. The CDR3 consists of 15 residues. The CDR3 sequence is CASSPRMGVNYEQYF. In DNA, the CDR3 is TGTGCCAGCAGCCCCCGGATGGGCGTTAACTACGAGCAGTACTTC.

The V call is TRBV6-2 or TRBV6-3, the J call TRBJ2-7; TRBD2 might be the D (5 bases). Trimming took off 3 bases at V and 6 bases at J, with 15 bases between the two ends. CDR1 is MNHEY, CDR2 SVGEGT, per germline. This CDR3 is built from 14 residues. The CDR3 here is CASSYKGDAGEQYF. The CDR3 bases are TGTGCCAGCAGTTATAAGGGAGATGCGGGCGAGCAGTACTTC.

The CDR3: CASSLYLGENTEAFF. CDR3 in DNA: TGTGCCAGCAGCTTATATCTCGGGGAGAACACTGAAGCTTTCTTT. The chain recombines TRBV11-2 with TRBJ1-1; D gene ambiguous. The germline V and J ends were trimmed by 2 bases and 1 base, with 11 bases remaining between them. The germline gives CDR1 SGHAT, CDR2 FQNNGV. This CDR3 is built from 15 residues.